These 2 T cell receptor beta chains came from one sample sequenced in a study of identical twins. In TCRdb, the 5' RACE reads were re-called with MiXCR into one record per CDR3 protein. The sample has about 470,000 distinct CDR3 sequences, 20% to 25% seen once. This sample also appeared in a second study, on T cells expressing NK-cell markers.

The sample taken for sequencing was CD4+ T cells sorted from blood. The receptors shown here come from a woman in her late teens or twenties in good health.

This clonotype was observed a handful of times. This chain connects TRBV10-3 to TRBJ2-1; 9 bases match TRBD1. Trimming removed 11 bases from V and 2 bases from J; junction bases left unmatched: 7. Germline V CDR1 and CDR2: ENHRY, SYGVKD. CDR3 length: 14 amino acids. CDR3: CASTGDRAYNEQFF. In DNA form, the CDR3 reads TGTGCCTCAACCGGGGACAGGGCCTACAATGAGCAGTTCTTC.

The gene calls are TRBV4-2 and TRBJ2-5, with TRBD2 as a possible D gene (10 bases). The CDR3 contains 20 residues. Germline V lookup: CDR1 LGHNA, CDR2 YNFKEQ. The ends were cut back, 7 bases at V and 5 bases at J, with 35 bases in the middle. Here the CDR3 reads CASTKIQGAAAGGPRETQYF. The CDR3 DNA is TGTGCCAGCACCAAGATACAGGGGGCGGCAGCGGGAGGGCCACGGGAGACCCAGTACTTC.